The next 13 T cell receptor beta chains were all read from a single sample in a study of CD8+CD57+ T cells in acquired aplastic anemia. The TCR beta profiling, which covered VDJ combination and CDR3 sequence, was carried out using genomic DNA as the template. TCRdb analysed the reads with MiXCR anew, one entry per CDR3 protein. The sample includes about 180,000 distinct CDR3 sequences, less than 50% of them seen just once. The authors sequenced patients whose flow cytometry had shown CD8+CD57+ cell expansion. The sequenced sample consisted of sorted CD4+, CD8+, or CD8+CD57+ T cells (not recorded which) from PBMCs. Receptors originate from a human donor with aplastic anemia.

This clonotype was detected many times. The chain joins TRBV7-2 to TRBJ2-6; D remains ambiguous. Germline V gene sequence: CDR1 SGHTA, CDR2 FQGNSA. V gave up 7 bases and J gave up 0 bases, with 10 bases separating them. The CDR3 sequence is 15 residues long. The CDR3 bases are TGTGCCAGCATCCCGTCGGACTCTGGGGCCAACGTCCTGACTTTC. Amino acid sequence: CASIPSDSGANVLTF.

This clonotype appeared once. The genes are TRBV15 and TRBJ2-7, with unresolved D. V was trimmed by 5 bases and J by 5 bases, leaving 16 bases between them. The CDR3 has 14 residues. In germline, CDR1 is LNHNV, CDR2 YYDKDF (reference sequence). The CDR3 loop is CATSARTAWDEQYF. CDR3 sequence (DNA): TGTGCCACCAGCGCCCGGACGGCCTGGGACGAGCAGTACTTC.

This chain links TRBV15 with TRBJ2-7; D ambiguous. The germline V gene has CDR1 LNHNV and CDR2 YYDKDF (reference sequence). The CDR3 runs to 14 residues. The V gene lost 3 bases and the J gene lost 0 bases, with 9 bases spanning the gap. The DNA of the CDR3 is TGTGCCACCAGCAGCGTTTCAGACTCCTACGAGCAGTACTTC. Its translation is CATSSVSDSYEQYF.

This clonotype appeared many times. This chain joins TRBV30 and TRBJ2-7; possibly TRBD2 for D (6 bases). The V end lost 0 bases, the J end lost 2 bases, and 11 bases lay between the germline ends. The length of the CDR3 is 14 residues. CDR1 is GTSNPN and CDR2 is SVGIG in the germline V gene (reference sequence). The DNA for the CDR3 is TGTGCCTGGAGTGTATTCAGGGAGGCCTACGAGCAGTACTTC. It codes for CAWSVFREAYEQYF.

In this sample, this clonotype turned up once. The rearrangement links TRBV5-1 to TRBJ2-7; maybe TRBD2 (5 bases). Between the trimmed V and J ends, which lost 3 bases and 0 bases, there was a span of 13 bases. Germline CDR1 SGHRS, CDR2 YFSETQ. CDR3 length: 15 amino acids. The CDR3: CASSWSMGDSYEQYF. For the CDR3, the DNA is TGCGCCAGCAGCTGGAGCATGGGAGACTCCTACGAGCAGTACTTC.

This clonotype has only a few counts. This chain joins TRBV7-6 and TRBJ2-7; D perhaps matches TRBD2 (6 bases). CDR1 and CDR2 from the germline V gene are SGHVS and FNYEAQ. The CDR3 has 12 residues. V was trimmed by 5 bases and J by 5 bases, leaving 10 bases between them. The CDR3: CASSVSGDEQYF. CDR3 sequence (DNA): TGTGCCAGCAGCGTCTCGGGGGACGAGCAGTACTTC.

The V and J genes are TRBV4-2 and TRBJ1-6; TRBD1 is a possible D gene (5 bases). Trimming cost V 4 bases and J 11 bases, with 18 bases left between them. The CDR3 is 15 residues long. CDR1 LGHNA and CDR2 YNFKEQ come from the germline V gene. CDR3 coding DNA: TGTGCCAGCAGCCTTGGGAACACTGGACAACCACCCCTCCACTTT. Protein product: CASSLGNTGQPPLHF.

This clonotype occurred many times. The chain joins TRBV12-3 or TRBV12-4 to TRBJ2-5, with TRBD2 identical over 7 bases. The CDR3 has 13 residues. Losses at the gene ends were 6 bases for V and 1 base for J; bases not matched to a gene: 2. CDR3 loop: CASSPGGQETQYF. DNA for the CDR3: TGTGCCAGCAGCCCGGGGGGCCAAGAGACCCAGTACTTC.

The CDR3 DNA follows: TGCAGTGCTGAAACAGGGGACCAGCCCCAGCATTTT. Amino acid sequence: CSAETGDQPQHF. The chain is built from TRBV20-1 and TRBJ1-5; 7 bases map to TRBD1. Germline V gives CDR1 DFQATT, CDR2 SNEGSKA (reference sequence). V was clipped by 5 bases and J by 7 bases; unmatched bases: 5. This CDR3 has 12 residues.

This clonotype showed up just once. The chain combines TRBV20-1 with TRBJ1-1, with 7 bases matching TRBD1. V gave up 6 bases and J gave up 0 bases; unmatched junction bases: 4. The CDR3 is made up of 13 amino acids. CDR1 DFQATT and CDR2 SNEGSKA come from the germline V gene (reference sequence). The CDR3 nucleotides read TGCAGTGCCAAGGGACAGATGAACACTGAAGCTTTCTTT. Residues: CSAKGQMNTEAFF.

J is TRBJ1-5 and V is TRBV2; D remains unclear. The V gene lost 4 bases and the J gene lost 3 bases, with 10 bases spanning the gap. CDR3 length: 14 amino acids. Germline V CDR1 and CDR2: SNHLY, FYNNEI. CDR3 DNA sequence: TGTGCCAGCAGTGGTTACAGCCCCAATCAGCCCCAGCATTTT. Protein product: CASSGYSPNQPQHF.

As concerns this clonotype: An end of the junction does not agree with germline; a read error may underlie this. V gene TRBV10-3 combines with J gene TRBJ1-2; D might be TRBD1 (5 bases). The CDR3 contains 14 residues. Germline-derived CDR1 and CDR2 are ENHRY and SYGVKD. This chain's CDR3 is CASSDSGGTDGYTF. The CDR3 bases are TGTGCCAGCAGTGACTCGGGGGGGACGGATGGCTACACCTTC.

This clonotype has a count of ten or more. This may arise from a read error, as a much more abundant clone is one base away. The V and J genes are TRBV19 and TRBJ1-6; D unclear. There are 13 residues in the CDR3. Germline CDR1 is LNHDA and CDR2 is SQIVND (reference sequence). In nucleotides, the CDR3 is TGTGCCAGTAGTCCTACGGGAGTTTCACCCCTCTACTTT. Encoded protein: CASSPTGVSPLYF.